These 24 T cell receptor beta chains were sequenced from one sample in a study of blood T cell repertoires in COVID-19. Sequencing used immunoSEQ multiplex PCR; TCRdb keeps in-frame clones, though not all of them. This table has fewer than 300,000 clones, 88% appearing once. Sequencing input: PBMCs or T cells enriched from blood (not recorded which). The receptors come from a middle-aged woman with acute COVID-19.

This sequence joins TRBV6-5 and TRBJ2-5; the D is unclear. The V gene lost 0 bases and the J gene lost 3 bases, with 11 bases spanning the gap. The CDR3 covers 15 residues. Germline V gene lookup returns CDR1 MNHEY and CDR2 SVGAGI. CDR3 nucleotides: TGTGCCAGCAGTTACTCGCGCGGCGGAAAAGAGACCCAGTACTTC. Translating gives CASSYSRGGKETQYF.

The chain combines TRBV5-8 with TRBJ2-3; D perhaps matches TRBD2 (6 bases). Germline V gene lookup returns CDR1 SGHTS and CDR2 YDEGEE. CDR3 length equals 15 residues. With 0 bases removed from V and 2 bases from J, the gap between germline ends came to 10 bases. The CDR3 coding sequence is TGTGCCAGCAGCTTGGGACTAGGATACACAGATACGCAGTATTTT. Translated, it gives CASSLGLGYTDTQYF.

The chain carries TRBV5-4 and TRBJ2-1, with 10 bases fitting TRBD2. This CDR3 region has 15 residues. The germline V gene encodes CDR1 SGHNT and CDR2 YYREEE (reference sequence). The trim removed 0 bases at V and 10 bases at J, leaving 7 bases unmatched. CDR3 region: CASSLGLAGTGEQFF. The CDR3, as DNA: TGTGCCAGCAGCTTGGGACTAGCGGGTACAGGCGAGCAGTTCTTC.

The chain has TRBV7-9 and TRBJ2-7; TRBD1 agrees at 9 bases. Unmatched junction bases numbered 8, after V lost 5 bases and J lost 3 bases. CDR1 and CDR2 from the germline V gene are SEHNR and FQNEAQ (reference sequence). The CDR3 is 15 amino acids. In nucleotides, the CDR3 is TGTGCCAGCAGCCGAGAGGACAGGGGAGTCTACGAGCAGTACGTC. Protein: CASSREDRGVYEQYV.

This rearrangement joins TRBV30 to TRBJ1-3, with a possible D match to TRBD1 (6 bases). This CDR3 is built from 14 residues. V was cut by 4 bases and J by 3 bases, with 13 bases left in between. Germline-derived CDR1 and CDR2 are GTSNPN and SVGIG (reference sequence). This CDR3 reads CAWINRVFGNTIYF. The CDR3 nucleotides are TGTGCCTGGATTAACAGGGTATTTGGAAACACCATATATTTT.

This clone has just one count. V is TRBV11-2 and J is TRBJ2-7, with 9 bases aligning to TRBD1. Trimming at V came to 5 bases and at J to 10 bases, leaving 6 bases not matched to a gene. The length of the CDR3 is 12 residues. Germline CDR1 SGHAT, CDR2 FQNNGV. CDR3 in amino acids: CASSPDRGGQYF. The CDR3 nucleotides are TGTGCCAGCAGCCCGGACAGGGGAGGACAGTACTTC.

V usage is TRBV13 and J usage is TRBJ2-2, with 7 bases that match TRBD1. V dropped 2 bases and J dropped 3; count of bases not matched to a gene: 6. Germline CDR1 PRHDT, CDR2 FYEKMQ (reference sequence). The CDR3 contains 16 residues. The CDR3 DNA reads TGTGCCAGCAGCTTAATTCGGACAGGCCACACCGGGGAGCTGTTTTTT. Its translation is CASSLIRTGHTGELFF.

With respect to this clone: Different DNA sequences within this sample yield the same CDR3. This chain links TRBV4-3 with TRBJ2-3, with 10 bases fitting TRBD2. CDR3 length: 15 residues. With V trimmed by 1 base and J by 4 bases, 2 bases remained unmatched. Germline-derived CDR1 and CDR2 are LGHNA and YSLEER. The chain's CDR3 is CASSQGLAGADTQYF. CDR3 nucleotide sequence: TGCGCCAGCAGCCAAGGCCTAGCGGGAGCAGATACGCAGTATTTT.

This clone was found many times. The chain links TRBV14 to TRBJ2-5, with 7 bases lining up with TRBD2. Germline CDR1 and CDR2: SGHDN and FVKESK. The CDR3 spans 16 residues. V was pared by 8 bases and J by 1 base, with 13 bases of the junction left unmatched. Written as DNA, the CDR3 is TGTGCCAGCTCCCCGTACGAAGGGAGGGTCCAAGAGACCCAGTACTTC. This gives the protein CASSPYEGRVQETQYF.

The V gene is TRBV5-1, the J gene TRBJ1-2; D not certain. V was trimmed by 0 bases and J by 2 bases, leaving 8 bases between them. The CDR3 consists of 14 residues. Germline values: CDR1 SGHRS, CDR2 YFSETQ. CDR3 loop: CASSLEGGNYGYTF. The CDR3 coding sequence is TGCGCCAGCAGCTTGGAAGGAGGGAACTATGGCTACACCTTC.

The rearrangement joins TRBV6-1 to TRBJ1-2; D is uncertain. Germline-derived CDR1 and CDR2 are MNHNS and SASEGT. CDR3 size: 10 residues. V shed 5 bases and J shed 6 bases, with 4 bases lying between them. The CDR3 DNA follows: TGTGCCAGCAGTTATGATGGCTACACCTTC. Its protein product is CASSYDGYTF.

V gene TRBV3-1 (or the pseudogene TRBV3-2) combines with J gene TRBJ2-1; 15 bases are a match to TRBD2. CDR1 is LGHDT and CDR2 is YNNKEL in the germline V gene (reference sequence). Trimming took 0 bases from V and 4 from J; bases not matched to a gene: 13. The CDR3 contains 21 residues. The CDR3 spells CASSQDLFRTSGRALYNEQFF. DNA of the CDR3: TGTGCCAGCAGCCAAGATCTGTTCCGGACTAGCGGGAGGGCCTTGTACAATGAGCAGTTCTTC.

The genes are TRBV29-1 and TRBJ2-3; 9 nucleotides match TRBD2. Germline lookup yields CDR1 SQVTM and CDR2 ANQGSEA. V shed 7 bases and J 6 bases; nucleotides not matched to a gene: 14. The length of the CDR3 is 15 residues. CDR3 DNA sequence: TGCAGCGCCCCGCGGGCGGGAGGGCGGTCGGATACGCAGTATTTT. Encoded protein: CSAPRAGGRSDTQYF.

The CDR3 region has the DNA TGTGCCAGTAGTCAAATGGGAGGGAACACTGAAGCTTTCTTT. Translated: CASSQMGGNTEAFF. The chain joins TRBV19 to TRBJ1-1; no firm D call. Trimming left V 5 bases short and J 1 base short, with 11 bases between. The length of the CDR3 is 14 residues. Germline V gene sequence: CDR1 LNHDA, CDR2 SQIVND (reference sequence).

The rearrangement joins TRBV19 to TRBJ1-4; 8 bases agree with TRBD1. CDR1 and CDR2 from the germline V gene are LNHDA and SQIVND (reference sequence). The CDR3 length is 16 residues. The J segment lost 4 bases and the V segment lost 0 bases, leaving 4 bases of the junction unmatched. CDR3 protein: CASSIEDRDFNEKLFF. As DNA, the CDR3 is TGTGCCAGTAGTATAGAGGACAGGGACTTTAATGAAAAACTGTTTTTT.

V is TRBV6-1 and J is TRBJ2-1; D gene unclear. Germline V lookup: CDR1 MNHNS, CDR2 SASEGT. Trimming left V 2 bases short and J 6 bases short, with 14 bases between. This CDR3 has 15 residues. The CDR3 DNA sequence: TGTGCCAGCAGTGAAAGGTGGAGCTCTGGCAATGAGCAGTTCTTC. Residues: CASSERWSSGNEQFF.

CDR3 in DNA: TGTGCCTGGAGCCTGGGGAGGCAGCCTAATGAAAAACTGTTTTTT. It translates to CAWSLGRQPNEKLFF. V usage is TRBV30 and J usage is TRBJ1-4; D call uncertain. Germline CDR1 GTSNPN, CDR2 SVGIG (reference sequence). The CDR3 contains 15 residues. V lost 3 bases and J lost 3, with 14 bases in between.

In the case of this clone: The sample carries other DNA sequences with the same CDR3. For the CDR3, the DNA is TGTGCCAGCAGCTTTAGCGGTAGCTCCTACAATGAGCAGTTCTTC. Translating gives CASSFSGSSYNEQFF. This chain links TRBV7-9 with TRBJ2-1; possible D gene TRBD2, 6 bases. This CDR3 region has 15 residues. V gave up 3 bases and J gave up 0 bases, with 9 bases separating them. Germline V gene lookup returns CDR1 SEHNR and CDR2 FQNEAQ (reference sequence).

The chain has TRBV15 and TRBJ1-1; TRBD1 might be the D (6 bases). The CDR3 is 16 amino acids. Germline CDR1 LNHNV, CDR2 YYDKDF (reference sequence). V was clipped by 1 base and J by 6 bases, with 18 bases between them. Here the CDR3 reads CATSRGNREYNAEAFF. The CDR3 nucleotides are TGTGCCACCAGCAGAGGTAACAGGGAATATAACGCTGAAGCTTTCTTT.

The V call is TRBV3-1 (or the pseudogene TRBV3-2), the J call TRBJ2-1, with D possibly being TRBD2 (6 bases). Per the germline V gene, CDR1 is LGHDT and CDR2 is YNNKEL (reference sequence). The CDR3 has 14 amino acids. Trimming removed 4 bases from V and 2 bases from J, with 9 bases in between. The CDR3 nucleotides read TGTGCCAGCAGCCTATTAGCGGCCTACAATGAGCAGTTCTTC. The encoded protein is CASSLLAAYNEQFF.

The chain links TRBV29-1 to TRBJ1-3; D possibly corresponds to TRBD1 (5 bases). This CDR3 has 13 amino acids. CDR1 SQVTM and CDR2 ANQGSEA come from the germline V gene. V was shortened by 4 bases and J by 1 base, with 8 bases between the two germline ends. The DNA for the CDR3 is TGCAGCGTTGCTCGGGGGTCTGGAAACACCATATATTTT. This codes for CSVARGSGNTIYF.

The rearrangement joins TRBV12-3 or TRBV12-4 to TRBJ2-7; no reliable D call. The V and J ends lost 7 bases and 10 bases respectively, with 20 bases between them. The CDR3 contains 13 residues. The CDR3, as DNA: TGTGCCAGCAATCTTGTCCTGTCTAGTTTACAGTACTTC. Encoded protein: CASNLVLSSLQYF.

This clone appeared once. The CDR3 DNA sequence: TGTGCCAGTACAGCGGGAGCCTCTCTCTACGAGCAGTACGTC. This codes for CASTAGASLYEQYV. The rearrangement uses TRBV5-6 and TRBJ2-7; TRBD2 matches at 8 bases. The CDR3 length is 14 residues. Per germline, CDR1 SGHDT and CDR2 YYEEEE. The V gene end was trimmed by 8 bases and the J gene end by 3 bases; junction bases not matched to a gene: 10.

The CDR3 reads CASSADRGGQFF. In nucleotides, the CDR3 is TGTGCCAGCAGCGCCGATAGGGGAGGGCAGTTCTTC. The chain uses TRBV2 and TRBJ2-1, with D perhaps matching TRBD2 (6 bases). The CDR3 length is 12 residues. Germline CDR1 SNHLY, CDR2 FYNNEI. V lost 6 bases and J lost 12, with 15 bases in between. Together with reference TRBV2 and TRBJ2-1, the CDR3 gives the full variable domain: EPEVTQTPSHQVTQMGQEVILRCVPISNHLYFYWYRQILGQKVEFLVSFYNNEISEKSEIFDDQFSVERPDGSNFTLKIRSTKLEDSAMYFCASSADRGGQFFGPGTRLTVL.